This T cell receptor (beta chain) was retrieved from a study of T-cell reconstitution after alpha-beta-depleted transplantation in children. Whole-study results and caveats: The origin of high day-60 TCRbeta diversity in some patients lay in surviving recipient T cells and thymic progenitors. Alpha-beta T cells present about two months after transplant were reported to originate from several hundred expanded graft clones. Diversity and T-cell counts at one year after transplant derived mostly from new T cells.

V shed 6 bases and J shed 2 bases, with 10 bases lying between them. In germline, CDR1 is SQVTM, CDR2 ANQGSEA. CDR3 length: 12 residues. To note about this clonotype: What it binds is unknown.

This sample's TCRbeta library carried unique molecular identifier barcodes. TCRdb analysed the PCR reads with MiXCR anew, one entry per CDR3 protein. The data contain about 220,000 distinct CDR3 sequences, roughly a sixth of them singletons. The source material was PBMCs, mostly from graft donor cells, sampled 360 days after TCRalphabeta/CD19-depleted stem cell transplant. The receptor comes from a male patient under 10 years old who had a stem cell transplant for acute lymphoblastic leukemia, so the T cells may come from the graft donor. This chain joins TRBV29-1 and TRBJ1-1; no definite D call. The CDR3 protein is CSVDILNTEAFF. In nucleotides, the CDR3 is TGCAGCGTAGACATACTTAACACTGAAGCTTTCTTT.